This T cell receptor beta chain is drawn from a study of shared clonotypes between healthy human individuals. The data were produced by immunoSEQ multiplex PCR, yet TCRdb's version contains in-frame clones alone and is incomplete. The sample lists approximately 980,000 clones; 70% to 85% were seen once. The V gene end was trimmed by 3 bases and the J gene end by 1 base; junction bases not matched to a gene: 10. Germline loops: CDR1 GTSNPN, CDR2 SVGIG (reference sequence). The CDR3 is made up of 18 amino acids. This clone was detected only once. V usage is TRBV30 and J usage is TRBJ1-6; 9 nucleotides agree with TRBD1. The origin of this receptor is a man aged 18 to 30 in good health. Sequencing input: memory CD4+ T cells sorted from blood. Described subset: CD45RA-negative fraction. The CDR3 sequence is CAWRGTGTGFSYNSPLHF. As DNA, the CDR3 is TGTGCCTGGAGGGGGACCGGGACAGGGTTTTCCTATAATTCACCCCTCCACTTT.